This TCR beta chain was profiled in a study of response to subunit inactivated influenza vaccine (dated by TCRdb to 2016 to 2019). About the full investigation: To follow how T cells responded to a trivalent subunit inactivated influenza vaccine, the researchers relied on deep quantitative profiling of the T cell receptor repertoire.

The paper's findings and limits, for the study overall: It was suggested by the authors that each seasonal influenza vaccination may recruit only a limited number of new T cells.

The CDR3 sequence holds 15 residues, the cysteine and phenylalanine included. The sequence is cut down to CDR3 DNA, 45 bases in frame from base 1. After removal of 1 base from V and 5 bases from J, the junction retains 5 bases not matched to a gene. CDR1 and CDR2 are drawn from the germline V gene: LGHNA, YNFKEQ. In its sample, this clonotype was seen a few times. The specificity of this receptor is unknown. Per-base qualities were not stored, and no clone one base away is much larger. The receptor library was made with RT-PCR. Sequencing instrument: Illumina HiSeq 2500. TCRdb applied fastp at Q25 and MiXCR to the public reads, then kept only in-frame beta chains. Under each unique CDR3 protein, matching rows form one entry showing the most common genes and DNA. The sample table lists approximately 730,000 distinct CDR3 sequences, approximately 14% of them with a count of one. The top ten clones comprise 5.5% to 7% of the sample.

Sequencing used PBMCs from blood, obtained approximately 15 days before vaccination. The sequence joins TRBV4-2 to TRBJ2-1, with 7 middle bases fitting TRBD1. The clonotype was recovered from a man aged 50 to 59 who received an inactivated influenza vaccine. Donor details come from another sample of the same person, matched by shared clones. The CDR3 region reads CASSQVDRRNNEQFF. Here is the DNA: TGTGCCAGCAGCCAAGTGGACAGGCGTAACAATGAGCAGTTCTTC.